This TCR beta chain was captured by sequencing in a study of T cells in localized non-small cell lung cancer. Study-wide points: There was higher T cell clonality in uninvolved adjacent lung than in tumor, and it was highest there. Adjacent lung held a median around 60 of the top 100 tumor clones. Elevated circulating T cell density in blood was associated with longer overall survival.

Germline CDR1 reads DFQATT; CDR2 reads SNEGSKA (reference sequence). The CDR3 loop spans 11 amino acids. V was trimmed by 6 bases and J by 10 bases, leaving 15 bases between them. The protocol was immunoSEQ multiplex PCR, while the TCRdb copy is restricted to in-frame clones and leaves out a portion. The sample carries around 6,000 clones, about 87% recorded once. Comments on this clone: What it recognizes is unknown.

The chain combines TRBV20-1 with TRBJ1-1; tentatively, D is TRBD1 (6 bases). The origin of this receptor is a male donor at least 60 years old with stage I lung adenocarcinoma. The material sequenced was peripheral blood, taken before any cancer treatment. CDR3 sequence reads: CSALQGYRAFF. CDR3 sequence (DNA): TGCAGTGCCCTACAGGGATACAGAGCTTTCTTT.